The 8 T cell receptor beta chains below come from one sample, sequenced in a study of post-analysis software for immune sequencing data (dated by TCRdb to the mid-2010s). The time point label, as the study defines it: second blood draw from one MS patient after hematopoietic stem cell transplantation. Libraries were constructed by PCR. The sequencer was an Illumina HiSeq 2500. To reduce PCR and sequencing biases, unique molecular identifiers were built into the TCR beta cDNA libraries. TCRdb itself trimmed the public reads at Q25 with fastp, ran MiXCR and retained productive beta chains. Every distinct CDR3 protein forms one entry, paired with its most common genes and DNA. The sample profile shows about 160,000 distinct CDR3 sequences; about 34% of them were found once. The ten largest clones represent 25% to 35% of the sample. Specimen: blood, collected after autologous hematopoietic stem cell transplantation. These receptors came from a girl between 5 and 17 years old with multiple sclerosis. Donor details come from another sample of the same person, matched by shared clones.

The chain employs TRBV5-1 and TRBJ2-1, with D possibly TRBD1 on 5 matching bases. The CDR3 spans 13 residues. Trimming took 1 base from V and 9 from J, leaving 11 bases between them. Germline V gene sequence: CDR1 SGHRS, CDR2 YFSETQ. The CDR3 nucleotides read TGCGCCAGCAGCTTGAGCAGGGAATCTGAGCAGTTCTTC. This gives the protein CASSLSRESEQFF.

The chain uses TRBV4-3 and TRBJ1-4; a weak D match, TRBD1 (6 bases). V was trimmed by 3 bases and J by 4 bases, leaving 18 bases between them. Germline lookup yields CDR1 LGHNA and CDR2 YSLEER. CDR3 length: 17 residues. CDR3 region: CASSQKPQGRGNEKLFF. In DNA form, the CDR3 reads TGCGCCAGCAGCCAGAAACCACAGGGTCGCGGTAATGAAAAACTGTTTTTT.

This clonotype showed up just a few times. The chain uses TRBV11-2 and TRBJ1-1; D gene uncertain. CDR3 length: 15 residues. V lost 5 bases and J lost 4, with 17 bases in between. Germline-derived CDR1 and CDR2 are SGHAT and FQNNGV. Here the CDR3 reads CASSRIDLGSTEAFF. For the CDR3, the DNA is TGTGCCAGCAGCCGAATCGACCTGGGGAGCACTGAAGCTTTCTTT.

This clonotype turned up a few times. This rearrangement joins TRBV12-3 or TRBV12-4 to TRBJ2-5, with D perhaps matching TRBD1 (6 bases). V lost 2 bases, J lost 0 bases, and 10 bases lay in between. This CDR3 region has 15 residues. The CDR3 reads CASSLTWTDQETQYF. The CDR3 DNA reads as TGTGCCAGCAGTTTAACGTGGACAGACCAAGAGACCCAGTACTTC.

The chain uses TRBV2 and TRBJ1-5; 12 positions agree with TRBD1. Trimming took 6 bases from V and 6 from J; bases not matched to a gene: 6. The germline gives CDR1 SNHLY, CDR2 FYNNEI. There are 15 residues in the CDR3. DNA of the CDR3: TGTGCCAGCAGACCCGGGACAGGGGGCCCTCAGCCCCAGCATTTT. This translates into CASRPGTGGPQPQHF.

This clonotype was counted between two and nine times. CDR3 sequence reads: CATRSAGGSYEQYF. The CDR3 DNA is TGTGCCACAAGGAGTGCGGGAGGAAGCTACGAGCAGTACTTC. This chain uses TRBV15 with TRBJ2-7; 8 positions agree with TRBD2. The germline V gene encodes CDR1 LNHNV and CDR2 YYDKDF (reference sequence). With V trimmed by 9 bases and J by 3 bases, 10 bases remained unmatched. CDR3 length equals 14 residues.

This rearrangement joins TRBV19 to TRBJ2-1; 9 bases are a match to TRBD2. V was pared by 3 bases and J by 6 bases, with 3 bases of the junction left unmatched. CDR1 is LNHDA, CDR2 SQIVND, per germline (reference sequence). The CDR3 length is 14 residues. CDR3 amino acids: CASSMGLAGNEQFF. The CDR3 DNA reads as TGTGCCAGTAGTATGGGACTAGCCGGCAATGAGCAGTTCTTC.

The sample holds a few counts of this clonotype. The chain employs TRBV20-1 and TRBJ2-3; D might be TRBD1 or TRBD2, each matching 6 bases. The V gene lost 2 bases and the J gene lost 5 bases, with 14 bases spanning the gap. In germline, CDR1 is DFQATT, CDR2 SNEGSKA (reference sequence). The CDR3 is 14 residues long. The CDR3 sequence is CSARSRRGEDTQYF. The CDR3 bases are TGCAGTGCTAGATCGCGGAGGGGGGAAGATACGCAGTATTTT.